Listed here are 31 T cell receptor beta chains from one sample, sequenced in a study of OX40 agonist ivuxolimab in advanced cancers. Sequenced by immunoSEQ multiplex PCR; TCRdb stores in-frame clones only, minus some. Seen here are around 110,000 clones, approximately 90% observed once, and the top ten hold roughly 1.3%. This specimen was CD4+ or CD8+ T cells sorted from blood, taken in a trial of the OX40 agonist ivuxolimab. These receptors all come from an adult with an advanced solid tumor such as melanoma, head and neck, liver or kidney cancer.

The chain is built from TRBV4-3 and TRBJ1-1; D may be TRBD1 (5 bases). Between the trimmed V and J ends, which lost 0 bases and 3 bases, there was a span of 8 bases. This CDR3 region has 14 residues. Germline V CDR1 and CDR2: LGHNA, YSLEER. CDR3 residues: CASSQDWGDTEAFF. The CDR3 region has the DNA TGCGCCAGCAGCCAAGATTGGGGGGACACTGAAGCTTTCTTT.

The rearrangement links TRBV6-1 to TRBJ1-1; the D is unclear. Germline V gene data show CDR1 as MNHNS and CDR2 as SASEGT. Trimming shortened V by 8 bases and J by 11 bases, and 12 bases separated the two germline ends. The CDR3 runs to 10 residues. CDR3 bases: TGTGCCAGCCTTTATCAGAACGCTTTCTTT. This codes for CASLYQNAFF.

This clone was observed a single time. The rearrangement joins TRBV5-6 to TRBJ2-1, with 10 bases matching TRBD2. This CDR3 contains 19 residues. From germline, CDR1 is SGHDT and CDR2 YYEEEE. J lost 5 bases, V lost 0 bases, and 14 bases had no gene match. The CDR3 is CASSLAGVASGSQDNEQFF. The CDR3 nucleotides read TGTGCCAGCAGCTTGGCGGGGGTGGCTAGCGGGAGTCAGGACAATGAGCAGTTCTTC.

Note on this clone: The sample has other DNA sequences that encode this CDR3 too. This chain uses TRBV9 with TRBJ2-7; a possible D gene is TRBD2 (5 bases). From germline, CDR1 is SGDLS and CDR2 YYNGEE. This CDR3 comprises 12 residues. V gave up 0 bases and J gave up 6 bases, with 7 bases separating them. CDR3 residues: CASSVDRGEQYF. CDR3 in DNA: TGTGCCAGCAGCGTAGACCGGGGCGAGCAGTACTTC.

The J gene is TRBJ2-7, the V gene TRBV6-1, with TRBD2 matching over 11 bases. This CDR3 has 15 residues. The junction had 5 bases not matched to a gene; V was cut back by 4 bases and J by 3 bases. In germline, CDR1 is MNHNS, CDR2 SASEGT. The chain's CDR3 is CASSARTSGFYEQYF. Written as DNA, the CDR3 is TGTGCCAGCAGTGCCCGGACTAGCGGGTTCTACGAGCAGTACTTC.

V usage is TRBV27 and J usage is TRBJ2-1, with D tentatively TRBD2 (6 bases). This CDR3 spans 14 amino acids. The V gene's germline CDR1 is MNHEY and CDR2 SMNVEV (reference sequence). Deletions cut 2 bases from V and 2 bases from J, with 7 bases between. CDR3 DNA sequence: TGTGCCAGCAGTTTAGCGGGAACCTACAATGAGCAGTTCTTC. Protein sequence: CASSLAGTYNEQFF.

This clone was detected only a few times. The chain uses TRBV19 and TRBJ2-7, with no clear D. There are 13 residues in the CDR3. Germline CDR1 LNHDA, CDR2 SQIVND (reference sequence). With 3 bases removed from V and 4 bases from J, the gap between germline ends came to 10 bases. CDR3 coding DNA: TGTGCCAGTAGTATGGGTCAGTTTTACGAGCAGTACTTC. Encoded protein: CASSMGQFYEQYF.

This clone occurred a few times. The gene calls are TRBV6-4 and TRBJ2-2, with 9 bases identical to TRBD2. The CDR3 totals 16 residues. CDR1 is MRHNA and CDR2 is SNTAGT in the germline V gene. V shed 2 bases and J 4 bases; nucleotides not matched to a gene: 5. CDR3 in DNA: TGTGCCAGCAGTGACAATGCGGGAGGGGGCACCGGGGAGCTGTTTTTT. Amino acid sequence: CASSDNAGGGTGELFF.

A single count supports this clone. The chain carries TRBV29-1 and TRBJ1-1, with a possible D match to TRBD1 (5 bases). This CDR3 is built from 12 residues. From germline, CDR1 is SQVTM and CDR2 ANQGSEA. Trimming pared 6 bases from V and 1 base from J, leaving 9 bases between. The CDR3 DNA reads TGCAGCGTGGGGGAGGGGAACACTGAAGCTTTCTTT. Translated: CSVGEGNTEAFF.

The rearrangement uses TRBV28 and TRBJ1-2; a weak D match, TRBD1 (6 bases). Germline V gene data show CDR1 as MDHEN and CDR2 as SYDVKM. Trimming cost V 10 bases and J 3 bases, with 12 bases left between them. This CDR3 is 12 amino acids long. The CDR3 DNA reads TGTGCCACCCACCGACAGGACTATGGCTACACCTTC. As protein: CATHRQDYGYTF.

This chain links TRBV9 with TRBJ1-1; D possibly corresponds to TRBD1 (6 bases). Trimming took 2 bases from V and 0 from J, leaving 8 bases between them. This CDR3 contains 14 residues. Per germline, CDR1 SGDLS and CDR2 YYNGEE. The CDR3 region has the DNA TGTGCCAGCAGCGTCGGGACACTGAACACTGAAGCTTTCTTT. This encodes CASSVGTLNTEAFF. Full variable domain (remainder filled in from reference TRBV9 and TRBJ1-1): DSGVTQTPKHLITATGQRVTLRCSPRSGDLSVYWYQQSLDQGLQFLIQYYNGEERAKGNILERFSAQQFPDLHSELNLSSLELGDSALYFCASSVGTLNTEAFFGQGTRLTVV.

This sequence joins TRBV5-1 and TRBJ1-5; a weak D match, TRBD1 (5 bases). Germline V gene sequence: CDR1 SGHRS, CDR2 YFSETQ. The length of the CDR3 is 18 residues. Trimming cost V 0 bases and J 4 bases, with 20 bases left between them. The CDR3 DNA follows: TGCGCCAGCAGCTTGGCCCCCCGGGGAGCGACAGTTAATCAGCCCCAGCATTTT. It is translated as CASSLAPRGATVNQPQHF.

This chain connects TRBV5-4 to TRBJ1-1, with D uncertain. The germline V gene has CDR1 SGHNT and CDR2 YYREEE (reference sequence). V was trimmed by 4 bases and J by 1 base, leaving 8 bases between them. This CDR3 has 13 residues. CDR3 region: CASSGNRNTEAFF. CDR3 DNA sequence: TGTGCCAGCAGCGGAAACAGGAACACTGAAGCTTTCTTT.

With respect to this clone: The identical CDR3 is also encoded by other nucleotide sequences in the sample. The rearrangement joins TRBV27 to TRBJ1-1; 8 bases line up with TRBD1. The CDR3 runs 13 residues. V lost 6 bases to trimming and J lost 1 base; unmatched junction nucleotides: 1. Per the germline V gene, CDR1 is MNHEY and CDR2 is SMNVEV (reference sequence). As DNA, the CDR3 is TGTGCCAGCAGCACAGGGGGGAACACTGAAGCTTTCTTT. Its protein is CASSTGGNTEAFF.

The chain uses TRBV7-8 and TRBJ1-2, with D unclear. V dropped 5 bases and J dropped 7 bases, with 17 bases sitting between them. The CDR3 is made up of 14 amino acids. The V gene's germline CDR1 is SGHVS and CDR2 FQNEAQ. CDR3 sequence reads: CASSPFEDYGGYTF. The CDR3 bases are TGTGCCAGCAGCCCATTCGAAGACTACGGTGGCTACACCTTC.

The chain has TRBV11-3 and TRBJ1-6; D may be TRBD1 (6 bases). Germline V gene sequence: CDR1 SGHNT, CDR2 YENEEA. The CDR3 covers 14 residues. Trimming cost V 8 bases and J 8 bases, with 16 bases left between them. The CDR3 is CASEIGGKDSPLHF. In nucleotides, the CDR3 is TGTGCCAGCGAGATCGGGGGCAAAGATTCACCCCTCCACTTT.

The gene calls are TRBV15 and TRBJ1-5, with D possibly being TRBD1 (6 bases). Between the trimmed V and J ends, which lost 3 bases and 6 bases, there was a span of 18 bases. Germline values: CDR1 LNHNV, CDR2 YYDKDF (reference sequence). The CDR3 totals 16 residues. CDR3 residues: CATSSTPDRWGQPQHF. As DNA, the CDR3 is TGTGCCACCAGCAGTACCCCCGACAGGTGGGGTCAGCCCCAGCATTTT.

The rearrangement links TRBV10-3 to TRBJ2-7; tentatively, D is TRBD2 (5 bases). The CDR3 runs to 14 residues. The V end was cut by 3 bases, the J end by 1 base, with 10 bases between. Germline lookup yields CDR1 ENHRY and CDR2 SYGVKD. CDR3 nucleotides: TGTGCCATCAGTGAAAACGGGGAGTCCTACGAGCAGTACTTC. Protein product: CAISENGESYEQYF.

The chain carries TRBV9 and TRBJ1-3; a possible D gene is TRBD1 (5 bases). V gave up 0 bases and J gave up 0 bases, with 10 bases separating them. Per the germline V gene, CDR1 is SGDLS and CDR2 is YYNGEE. The CDR3 spans 16 residues. The CDR3 here is CASSVEAGSSGNTIYF. As DNA, the CDR3 is TGTGCCAGCAGCGTAGAGGCAGGGAGCTCTGGAAACACCATATATTTT.

The rearrangement joins TRBV2 to TRBJ2-5; D perhaps matches TRBD2 (5 bases). The V end lost 4 bases, the J end lost 1 base, and 13 bases lay between the germline ends. CDR1 is SNHLY and CDR2 is FYNNEI in the germline V gene. CDR3 size: 15 residues. DNA of the CDR3: TGTGCCAGCAGTGGTAGAGGGTTGCCCCAAGAGACCCAGTACTTC. As protein: CASSGRGLPQETQYF.

CDR3 protein: CASSPPTGTGTEAFF. The CDR3 DNA follows: TGTGCCAGCAGTCCCCCGACAGGGACGGGCACTGAAGCTTTCTTT. The chain employs TRBV28 and TRBJ1-1, with 7 bases fitting TRBD1. Unmatched junction bases numbered 10, after V lost 5 bases and J lost 4 bases. This CDR3 comprises 15 residues. Germline V gives CDR1 MDHEN, CDR2 SYDVKM.

The chain couples TRBV5-4 to TRBJ2-1; tentatively, D is TRBD2 (6 bases). Trimming removed 4 bases from V and 0 bases from J, with 17 bases in between. The germline CDR1 and CDR2 sequences are SGHNT and YYREEE (reference sequence). This CDR3 region has 17 residues. For the CDR3, the DNA is TGTGCCAGCAGCCAAGCTCCCGCGGGGAGCTCCTACAATGAGCAGTTCTTC. Its translation: CASSQAPAGSSYNEQFF.

The chain employs TRBV5-1 and TRBJ1-1; D is undetermined. V lost 0 bases to trimming and J lost 7 bases, with 19 bases between them. The germline V gene encodes CDR1 SGHRS and CDR2 YFSETQ. This CDR3 has 16 amino acids. CDR3 loop: CASSLEFGQSKYEAFF. CDR3 in DNA: TGCGCCAGCAGCTTGGAGTTTGGGCAGAGTAAATATGAAGCTTTCTTT.

The rearrangement uses TRBV5-1 and TRBJ1-1, with TRBD1 identical over 9 bases. This CDR3 comprises 14 residues. Germline V gene data show CDR1 as SGHRS and CDR2 as YFSETQ. After removal of 3 bases from V and 0 bases from J, the junction contained 0 bases not matched to a gene. The CDR3, as DNA: TGCGCCAGCAGCTGGACAGGGGTGAACACTGAAGCTTTCTTT. Protein product: CASSWTGVNTEAFF.

The J gene is TRBJ2-7, the V gene TRBV28; weak D call: TRBD2 (5 bases). This CDR3 region has 13 residues. V lost 6 bases and J lost 2, with 11 bases in between. Germline V gene data show CDR1 as MDHEN and CDR2 as SYDVKM. CDR3 nucleotides: TGTGCCAGCAGGGGAGCGATCCCCTACGAGCAGTACTTC. Its translation is CASRGAIPYEQYF.

The chain has TRBV7-3 and TRBJ1-1; tentative D call: TRBD1 (5 bases). Germline CDR1 reads SGHTA; CDR2 reads FQGTGA. CDR3 length: 13 amino acids. Trimming shortened V by 5 bases and J by 4 bases, and 11 bases separated the two germline ends. The CDR3 here is CASSPQGGTEAFF. CDR3 sequence (DNA): TGTGCCAGCAGCCCGCAGGGAGGCACTGAAGCTTTCTTT. Filled out from reference TRBV7-3 and TRBJ1-1, the complete variable domain reads GAGVSQTPSNKVTEKGKYVELRCDPISGHTALYWYRQSLGQGPEFLIYFQGTGAADDSGLPNDRFFAVRPEGSVSTLKIQRTERGDSAVYLCASSPQGGTEAFFGQGTRLTVV.

This clone was detected once. The chain has TRBV9 and TRBJ2-7; 7 bases match TRBD2. V shed 4 bases, J shed 0 bases, and the junction held 4 bases outside the gene matches. The CDR3 runs 14 residues. From germline, CDR1 is SGDLS and CDR2 YYNGEE. The CDR3 DNA follows: TGTGCCAGCAGCCCCTGGACTAGCTCCTACGAGCAGTACTTC. Translation gives CASSPWTSSYEQYF.

The rearrangement links TRBV7-3 to TRBJ2-1; D uncertain. This CDR3 has 14 residues. The germline gives CDR1 SGHTA, CDR2 FQGTGA. The V end was cut by 0 bases, the J end by 6 bases, with 9 bases between. The CDR3 loop is CASSLTGILNEQFF. For the CDR3, the DNA is TGTGCCAGCAGCTTAACTGGGATCCTCAATGAGCAGTTCTTC.

The V call is TRBV6-6, the J call TRBJ2-7; D remains ambiguous. V lost 5 bases, J lost 8 bases, and 16 bases lay in between. This CDR3 spans 13 amino acids. Per the germline V gene, CDR1 is MNHNY and CDR2 is SVGAGI (reference sequence). CDR3 region: CASSIDGRGQQYF. CDR3 nucleotide sequence: TGTGCCAGCAGTATTGACGGTCGAGGCCAGCAGTACTTC.

V gene TRBV5-8 combines with J gene TRBJ1-5; a weak D match, TRBD1 (5 bases). This CDR3 is built from 18 residues. V lost 1 base to trimming and J lost 0 bases, with 17 bases between them. Germline lookup yields CDR1 SGHTS and CDR2 YDEGEE. The CDR3 loop reads CASSLYLVGDYSNQPQHF. CDR3 coding DNA: TGTGCCAGCAGCTTGTATTTGGTGGGGGACTATAGCAATCAGCCCCAGCATTTT.

The chain couples TRBV9 to TRBJ2-7; no clear D gene. CDR3 length: 14 residues. Germline CDR1 is SGDLS and CDR2 is YYNGEE. V was shortened by 0 bases and J by 6 bases, with 13 bases between the two germline ends. CDR3: CASSVASGKAEQYF. In DNA, the CDR3 is TGTGCCAGCAGCGTAGCGAGTGGTAAGGCCGAGCAGTACTTC.